This paragraph covers one T cell receptor (beta chain) sequence. Its target is not known. The Oncomine TCR Beta short-read assay was applied to DNA of cultured CD4+ T cells. Cultured CD4+ T cells yielded the extracted genomic DNA. MiXCR was run by TCRdb on the PCR reads, yielding one entry per CDR3 protein. The table lists approximately 11,000 distinct CDR3 sequences, 25% of them singletons, with around 24% in the top ten. Treatment noted: roughly nine-day PBMC culture with coronavirus spike peptide pools or control peptides (ViraFEST assay). The source of the sample is a study of vaccination and CD4 T cells after COVID-19. Study-level information: Two Hispanic individuals were among six male and four female convalescent patients. Each of the control cultures got a CEFX pool, an HIV-1 Nef pool, or no peptide.

Germline CDR1 is SSHAT and CDR2 is FNYEAQ (reference sequence). Trimming cost V 2 bases and J 6 bases, with 9 bases left between them. This CDR3 has 13 amino acids. The rearrangement links TRBV7-7 to TRBJ2-3; D gene unclear. Sequencing was performed on CD4+ T cells from blood, cultured in vitro, taken after SARS-CoV-2 vaccination. The receptor was derived from a human donor who had recovered from COVID-19. The CDR3 DNA sequence: TGTGCCAGCAGCTTAAGCGAAGCGGATACGCAGTATTTT. It translates to CASSLSEADTQYF.